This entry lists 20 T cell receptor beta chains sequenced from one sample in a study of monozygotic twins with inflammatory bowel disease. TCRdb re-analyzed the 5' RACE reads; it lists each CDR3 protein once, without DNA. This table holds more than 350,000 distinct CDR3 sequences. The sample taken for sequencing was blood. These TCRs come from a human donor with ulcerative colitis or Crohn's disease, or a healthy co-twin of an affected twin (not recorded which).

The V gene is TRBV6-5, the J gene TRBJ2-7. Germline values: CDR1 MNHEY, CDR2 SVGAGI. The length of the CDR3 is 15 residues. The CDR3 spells CASSYTGDSSYEQYF.

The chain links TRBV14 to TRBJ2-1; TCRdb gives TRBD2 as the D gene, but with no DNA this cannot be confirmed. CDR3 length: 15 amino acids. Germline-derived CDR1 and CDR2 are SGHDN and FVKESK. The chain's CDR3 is CASSPRATSVEEQFF.

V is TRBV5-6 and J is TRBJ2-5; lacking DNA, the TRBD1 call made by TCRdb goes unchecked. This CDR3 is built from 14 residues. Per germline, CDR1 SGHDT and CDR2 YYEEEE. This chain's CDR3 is CASSLVTGRETQYF.

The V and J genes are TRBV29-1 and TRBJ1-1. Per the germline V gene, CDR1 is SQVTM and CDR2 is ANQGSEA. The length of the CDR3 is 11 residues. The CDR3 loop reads CSVVGVGEAFF.

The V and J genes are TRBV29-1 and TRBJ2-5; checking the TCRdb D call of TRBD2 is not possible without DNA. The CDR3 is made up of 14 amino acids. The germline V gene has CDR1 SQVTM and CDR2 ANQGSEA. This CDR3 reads CSAPTSGGEETQYF. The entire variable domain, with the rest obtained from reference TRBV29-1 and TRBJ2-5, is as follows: SAVISQKPSRDICQRGTSLTIQCQVDSQVTMMFWYRQQPGQSLTLIATANQGSEATYESGFVIDKFPISRPNLTFSTLTVSNMSPEDSSIYLCSAPTSGGEETQYFGPGTRLLVL.

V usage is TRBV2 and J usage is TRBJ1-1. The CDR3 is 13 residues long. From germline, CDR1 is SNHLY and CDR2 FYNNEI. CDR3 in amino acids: CASSVLDTREAFF.

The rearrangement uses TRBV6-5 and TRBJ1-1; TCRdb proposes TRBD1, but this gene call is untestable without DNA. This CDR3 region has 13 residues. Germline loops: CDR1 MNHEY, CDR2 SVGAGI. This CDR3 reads CASKFRRDTEAFF.

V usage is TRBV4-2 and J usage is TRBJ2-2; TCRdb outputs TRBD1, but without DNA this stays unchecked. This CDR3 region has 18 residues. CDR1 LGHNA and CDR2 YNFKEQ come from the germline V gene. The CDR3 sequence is CASSQEGGVKVNTGELFF.

The chain's CDR3 is CASSKTAGLGTDTQYF. This chain uses TRBV5-4 with TRBJ2-3; checking the TCRdb D call of TRBD2 is not possible without DNA. This CDR3 comprises 16 residues. Germline V gives CDR1 SGHNT, CDR2 YYREEE (reference sequence).

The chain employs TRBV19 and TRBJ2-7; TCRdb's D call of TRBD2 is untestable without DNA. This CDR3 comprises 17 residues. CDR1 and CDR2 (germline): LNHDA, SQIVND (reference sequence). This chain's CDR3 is CASSIRVTSGTTYEQYF.

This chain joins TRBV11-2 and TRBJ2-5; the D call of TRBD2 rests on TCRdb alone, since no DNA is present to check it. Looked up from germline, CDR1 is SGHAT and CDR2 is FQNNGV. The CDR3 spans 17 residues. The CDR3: CASSLALAGGPFETQYF.

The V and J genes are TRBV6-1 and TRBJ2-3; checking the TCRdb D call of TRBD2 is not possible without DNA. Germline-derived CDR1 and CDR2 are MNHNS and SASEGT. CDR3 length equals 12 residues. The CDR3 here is CASRGDFPPQYF.

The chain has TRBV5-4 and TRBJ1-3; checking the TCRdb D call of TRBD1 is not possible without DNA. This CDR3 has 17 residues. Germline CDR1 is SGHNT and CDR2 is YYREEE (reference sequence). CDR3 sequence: CASSLEPGVSSGNTIYF.

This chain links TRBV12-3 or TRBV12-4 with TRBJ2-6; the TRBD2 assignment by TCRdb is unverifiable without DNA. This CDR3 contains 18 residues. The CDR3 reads CASSQGLAGDSGANVLTF.

The CDR3 loop is CASSLLGGPNPEQYF. The chain recombines TRBV27 with TRBJ2-7; TCRdb designates TRBD1, a call that cannot be tested without DNA. Germline CDR1 MNHEY, CDR2 SMNVEV (reference sequence). There are 15 residues in the CDR3.

The CDR3 loop is CASSLTGWYGNTF. The rearrangement joins TRBV6-5 to TRBJ1-2; absent DNA, TCRdb's TRBD1 call cannot be checked. Per germline, CDR1 MNHEY and CDR2 SVGAGI. The CDR3 contains 13 residues.

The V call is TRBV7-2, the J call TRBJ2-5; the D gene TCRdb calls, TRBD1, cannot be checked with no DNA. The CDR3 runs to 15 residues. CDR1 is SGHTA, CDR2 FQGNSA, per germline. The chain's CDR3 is CASTTPGQGGETQYF.

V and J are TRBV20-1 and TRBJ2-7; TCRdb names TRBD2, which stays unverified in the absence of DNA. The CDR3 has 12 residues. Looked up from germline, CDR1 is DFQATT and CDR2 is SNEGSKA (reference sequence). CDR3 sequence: CSALLKSPGEYF.

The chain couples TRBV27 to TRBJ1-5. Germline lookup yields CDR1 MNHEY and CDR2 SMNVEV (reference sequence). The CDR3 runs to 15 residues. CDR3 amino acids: CASSFFSNSNQPQHF.

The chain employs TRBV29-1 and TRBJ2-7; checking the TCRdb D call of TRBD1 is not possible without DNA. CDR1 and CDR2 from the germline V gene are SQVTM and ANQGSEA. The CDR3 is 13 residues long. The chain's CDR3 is CSVDPGTGREQYF.